Listed below are T cell receptor beta chains from one sample, sequenced in a study of shared clonotypes between healthy human individuals. TCRdb's table, derived via immunoSEQ multiplex PCR, lists solely in-frame clones and lacks some. The sample includes 2 million or so clones, roughly 95% of them seen just once. Sample: naive CD8+ T cells sorted from blood. These receptors all come from a man younger than 35 in good health. CDR3s include the opening cysteine and the closing phenylalanine or tryptophan. D genes are given only for firm matches. Clone size appears in some rows only: once, few, many, or a class for an expanded clone.

abundance	d_gene	j_gene	len	v_gene	CDR3nt	CDR3aa
NA	TRBD2	TRBJ2-7	15	TRBV2	TGTGCCAGCAGTGCGCTAGCGGGGGACTCCTACGAGCAGTACTTC	CASSALAGDSYEQYF
NA	NA	TRBJ2-7	13	TRBV30	TGTGCCTGGAGTGTCGGGACATTGGGCGAGCAGTACTTC	CAWSVGTLGEQYF
NA	NA	TRBJ1-5	15	TRBV6-6	TGTGCCAGCAGTTACTCAGGGATTAGCAATCAGCCCCAGCATTTT	CASSYSGISNQPQHF
NA	NA	TRBJ1-2	14	TRBV5-1	TGCGCCAGCAGCTTGTTTGGGGAGGACTATGGCTACACCTTC	CASSLFGEDYGYTF
NA	TRBD1	TRBJ1-1	19	TRBV5-1	TGCGCCAGCAGGGCTGATAACAGGGGGTTCTTTTCAGGGTATACTGAAGCTTTCTTT	CASRADNRGFFSGYTEAFF
NA	NA	TRBJ1-2	12	TRBV29-1	TGCAGCGTTGAGCGGGGAGACTATGGCTACACCTTC	CSVERGDYGYTF
NA	NA	TRBJ2-5	16	TRBV4-1	TGCGCCAGCAGCCCGACGGTGGGGAGCTTGGGAGAGACCCAGTACTTC	CASSPTVGSLGETQYF
once	TRBD1	TRBJ1-1	15	TRBV19	TGTGCCAGTAGTATAGACGGGTCAGGGGGCACTGAAGCTTTCTTT	CASSIDGSGGTEAFF
NA	NA	TRBJ1-1	15	TRBV28	TGTGCCAGCAGTTTCCTTGAGAGTCCGGGGCTTCAAGCTTTCTTT	CASSFLESPGLQAFF
NA	NA	TRBJ1-2	15	TRBV6-5	TGTGCCAGCAGTTACCTATACAAACTGGAGCGTGGCTACACCTTC	CASSYLYKLERGYTF
NA	NA	TRBJ2-7	13	TRBV4-1	TGCGCCAGCAGCCAAGACTATGATTACGAGCAGTACTTC	CASSQDYDYEQYF
NA	NA	TRBJ2-7	14	TRBV19	TGTGCCAGTAGTATAAAGGGGTTAAGCTACGAGCAGTACTTC	CASSIKGLSYEQYF
NA	NA	TRBJ1-5	15	TRBV5-5	TGTGCCAGCAGCTTGGACTATCTGGGCAATCAGCCCCAGCATTTT	CASSLDYLGNQPQHF
NA	NA	TRBJ1-5	16	TRBV4-1	TGCGCCAGCAGCCAAGGAATGACAGTTCTCAATCAGCCCCAGCATTTT	CASSQGMTVLNQPQHF
NA	TRBD2	TRBJ2-7	15	TRBV27	TGTGCCAGCAGTTTATCGACTAGCGGACCCTACGAGCAGTACTTC	CASSLSTSGPYEQYF
NA	TRBD2	TRBJ2-1	13	TRBV6-1	TGTGCCAGCACGAGCGGGGATAACAATGAGCAGTTCTTC	CASTSGDNNEQFF
NA	TRBD2	TRBJ2-7	14	TRBV9	TGTGCCAGCAGCGGCGGGACTAGCGGCTACGAGCAGTACTTC	CASSGGTSGYEQYF
NA	TRBD1	TRBJ2-1	16	TRBV10-1	TGCGCCAGCAGCGCCACAAAGGGACAGGGGGCCATAGAGCAGTTCTTC	CASSATKGQGAIEQFF
NA	NA	TRBJ2-7	15	TRBV4-3	TGCGCCAGCAGCCAAGATTCCTACAGTCGCTACGAGCAGTACTTC	CASSQDSYSRYEQYF
once	NA	TRBJ1-1	17	TRBV27	TGTGCCAGCAGTTTAGGAGCACCGGGCGGCATGAACACTGAAGCTTTCTTT	CASSLGAPGGMNTEAFF
NA	TRBD2	TRBJ2-3	15	TRBV29-1	TGCAGCGTTGAATATAGCGGGGGGCGCACAGATACGCAGTATTTT	CSVEYSGGRTDTQYF
NA	TRBD2	TRBJ2-7	16	TRBV27	TGTGCCAGCAGTCCCTCTAGCGGGGCCTTCTCCTACGAGCAGTACTTC	CASSPSSGAFSYEQYF
NA	NA	TRBJ1-3	14	TRBV27	TGTGCCAGCAGTAGTGTGGGGGGAGGAAACACCATATATTTT	CASSSVGGGNTIYF
NA	TRBD1	TRBJ2-7	19	TRBV10-1	TGCGCCAGCAGTGTCTCGGGACAGGCGTCTCGGGAGCCCGACTACGAGCAGTACTTC	CASSVSGQASREPDYEQYF
NA	NA	TRBJ2-7	15	TRBV6-1	TGTGCCAGCAGTGAAGCTGGGATCTCCCCCTACGAGCAGTACTTC	CASSEAGISPYEQYF
NA	TRBD2	TRBJ2-3	14	TRBV28	TGTGCCAGCAGTTGGGGCGGGGAGGGTGATACGCAGTATTTT	CASSWGGEGDTQYF
NA	TRBD2	TRBJ2-2	15	TRBV9	TGTGCCAGCAGCGAGGGACTAGCGGGAACCGGGGAGCTGTTTTTT	CASSEGLAGTGELFF
NA	TRBD2	TRBJ2-7	14	TRBV5-4	TGTGCCAGCAGCAGTAGCGGGGCCTCCTACGAGCAGTACTTC	CASSSSGASYEQYF
NA	TRBD1	TRBJ1-5	14	TRBV9	TGTGCCAGCACGCAGGGGGCTAGCAATCAGCCCCAGCATTTT	CASTQGASNQPQHF
NA	NA	TRBJ1-5	14	TRBV27	TGTGCCAGCAGTTTTTTGGGCACTAATCAGCCCCAGCATTTT	CASSFLGTNQPQHF
NA	NA	TRBJ2-1	16	TRBV4-1	TGCGCCAGCAGCCAAGAACACATTAGCTCCTACAATGAGCAGTTCTTC	CASSQEHISSYNEQFF
NA	NA	TRBJ1-4	15	TRBV4-3	TGCGCCAGCAGCCCCGAAAGGGGAGGAGGTGAAAAACTGTTTTTT	CASSPERGGGEKLFF